This T cell receptor beta chain was observed in a study of cytomegalovirus exposure and HLA in healthy donors. General observations from the study: Several top significant clusters appeared, in a later analysis, to be linked to common viral pathogens.

Germline V gene data show CDR1 as SEHNR and CDR2 as FQNEAQ (reference sequence). The V gene end was trimmed by 7 bases and the J gene end by 10 bases; junction bases not matched to a gene: 6. This CDR3 comprises 14 residues. About this clone: The antigen is not known.

This PCR relied on a set of 60 Vbeta primers and 13 Jbeta primers. TCRdb's copy holds only in-frame clones and misses some; the assay was immunoSEQ multiplex PCR. This sample yields 150,000 to 200,000 clones, of which 84% are seen a single time; 0.25% to 0.3% belongs to the top ten. The sample comprised PBMCs. The sequence was obtained from a boy younger than 18 in good health and CMV-seronegative. The V call is TRBV7-9, the J call TRBJ2-1; 14 positions match TRBD2. CDR3 amino acids: CASTGTSGSAEQFF. The CDR3 DNA reads as TGTGCCAGCACCGGGACTAGCGGGAGTGCCGAGCAGTTCTTC. The full variable domain, rest sourced from reference TRBV7-9 and TRBJ2-1, is DTGVSQNPRHKITKRGQNVTFRCDPISEHNRLYWYRQTLGQGPEFLTYFQNEAQLEKSRLLSDRFSAERPKGSFSTLEIQRTEQGDSAMYLCASTGTSGSAEQFFGPGTRLTVL.